This entry lists 32 T cell receptor beta chains sequenced from one sample in a study of OX40 agonist ivuxolimab in advanced cancers. Sequenced by immunoSEQ multiplex PCR; TCRdb stores in-frame clones only, minus some. The table records around 78,000 clones, roughly 91% of them present only once. The specimen was CD4+ or CD8+ T cells sorted from blood, collected in a trial of the OX40 agonist ivuxolimab. The receptors shown here come from an adult with an advanced solid tumor such as melanoma, head and neck, liver or kidney cancer.

The chain has TRBV4-3 and TRBJ1-2; maybe TRBD1 (5 bases). V was cut by 5 bases and J by 0 bases, with 13 bases left in between. Looked up from germline, CDR1 is LGHNA and CDR2 is YSLEER. The CDR3 runs to 15 residues. CDR3 bases: TGCGCCAGCAGCAAGGGGCCCTACCCTAACTATGGCTACACCTTC. It codes for CASSKGPYPNYGYTF.

V and J are TRBV11-3 and TRBJ2-1; D unresolved. Deletions cut 5 bases from V and 5 bases from J, with 13 bases between. The CDR3 length is 14 residues. CDR1 is SGHNT and CDR2 is YENEEA in the germline V gene. The CDR3 bases are TGTGCCAGCAGCCCGCAGACTTTGGACAATGAGCAGTTCTTC. This sequence encodes CASSPQTLDNEQFF.

J is TRBJ2-5 and V is TRBV5-8; tentatively, D is TRBD1 (5 bases). CDR3 size: 13 residues. Germline V CDR1 and CDR2: SGHTS, YDEGEE. The ends were cut back, 9 bases at V and 4 bases at J, with 16 bases in the middle. CDR3 loop: CAMGPGRRETQYF. DNA for the CDR3: TGTGCCATGGGGCCAGGGCGTCGAGAGACCCAGTACTTC.

The chain is built from TRBV11-3 and TRBJ2-1, with 10 bases lining up with TRBD2. The CDR3 is 16 amino acids. Trimming cost V 3 bases and J 3 bases; bases outside gene matches: 5. Germline V gene sequence: CDR1 SGHNT, CDR2 YENEEA. For the CDR3, the DNA is TGTGCCAGCAGCTTCGGGGCTAGCGGGAGCTACAATGAGCAGTTCTTC. Translating it yields CASSFGASGSYNEQFF.

The chain links TRBV2 to TRBJ1-6, with TRBD1 as a possible D gene (5 bases). The V gene lost 1 base and the J gene lost 9 bases, with 10 bases spanning the gap. Germline V lookup: CDR1 SNHLY, CDR2 FYNNEI. This CDR3 is 14 amino acids long. This CDR3 is CASSEVPRVSPLHF. The CDR3 DNA sequence: TGTGCCAGCAGTGAAGTTCCCAGGGTTTCACCCCTCCACTTT.

CDR3 residues: CASTNTRGSDEQFF. The CDR3 DNA reads as TGTGCCAGCACCAACACTCGGGGGAGTGATGAGCAGTTCTTC. This chain uses TRBV11-3 with TRBJ2-1, with a possible D match to TRBD2 (6 bases). The CDR3 consists of 14 residues. From germline, CDR1 is SGHNT and CDR2 YENEEA. The V gene lost 7 bases and the J gene lost 8 bases, with 18 bases spanning the gap.

This chain uses TRBV19 with TRBJ2-5; 8 bases align to TRBD2. V was clipped by 4 bases and J by 2 bases; unmatched bases: 3. This CDR3 is built from 14 residues. Germline V gene sequence: CDR1 LNHDA, CDR2 SQIVND (reference sequence). CDR3 DNA: TGTGCCAGTAGTAGTGGGACTAGGCAAGAGACCCAGTACTTC. This codes for CASSSGTRQETQYF.

This clone has a single count. This rearrangement joins TRBV19 to TRBJ1-1; perhaps TRBD1 as D (6 bases). V lost 0 bases and J 12 bases, leaving 17 bases between the germline ends. Germline V lookup: CDR1 LNHDA, CDR2 SQIVND (reference sequence). The CDR3 has 14 amino acids. CDR3 nucleotides: TGTGCCAGTAGTATAGATGCAGGGGCGGGCGAGACTTTCTTT. Its translation is CASSIDAGAGETFF.

The chain combines TRBV12-2 with TRBJ2-3; the table's D call, TRBD1, has no DNA check behind it. TRBV12-2 is reported as a pseudogene. CDR3 length: 18 residues. CDR3 sequence (DNA): TGTGCAAGTCGCTTAGGGTCGGGGGACAGGGGGGCCCCAGGCACGCAGTATTTT. It codes for CASRLGSGDRGAPGTQYF.

J is TRBJ1-1 and V is TRBV4-2; 10 bases are shared with TRBD1. This CDR3 spans 17 amino acids. The V segment lost 0 bases and the J segment 5 bases; nucleotides outside the gene matches: 9. The germline gives CDR1 LGHNA, CDR2 YNFKEQ. CDR3 DNA: TGTGCCAGCAGCCAAGAAGTCGGGACAGGGGTGAGAACTGAAGCTTTCTTT. Translating gives CASSQEVGTGVRTEAFF.

By sample fraction, this clone is medium-sized. The chain recombines TRBV2 with TRBJ1-2; D gene ambiguous. Trimming took off 6 bases at V and 8 bases at J, with 13 bases between the two ends. From germline, CDR1 is SNHLY and CDR2 FYNNEI. This CDR3 region has 12 residues. CDR3 DNA: TGTGCCAGCAGCTCGGGAACGGGAGGCTACACCTTC. It translates to CASSSGTGGYTF.

The chain carries TRBV18 and TRBJ2-7; 10 bases are shared with TRBD2. This CDR3 contains 16 residues. V was pared by 4 bases and J by 6 bases, with 12 bases of the junction left unmatched. The germline V gene encodes CDR1 KGHSH and CDR2 LQKENI. This CDR3 reads CASSRRPSGSLSEQYF. For the CDR3, the DNA is TGTGCCAGCTCACGGCGTCCTAGCGGGAGTCTATCCGAGCAGTACTTC.

Notes on this clone: The junction shows a germline mismatch at one end, possibly a read error. The chain employs TRBV7-2 and TRBJ2-7, with D perhaps TRBD2 (6 bases). Looked up from germline, CDR1 is SGHTA and CDR2 is FQGNSA. This CDR3 has 14 residues. The CDR3 nucleotides read TGTGCCAGCAGCCTAGCCGGGAGACGGTACGAGCAGTACTTC. Residues: CASSLAGRRYEQYF.

CDR3 DNA sequence: TGTGCCAGTAGTATCCGGACGGGCTCTCCCAATCAGCCCCAGCATTTT. It codes for CASSIRTGSPNQPQHF. The V gene is TRBV19, the J gene TRBJ1-5; D gene uncertain. V was pared by 3 bases and J by 3 bases, with 15 bases between. This CDR3 has 16 amino acids. CDR1 and CDR2 (germline): LNHDA, SQIVND (reference sequence).

The chain couples TRBV21-1 to TRBJ2-3; TRBD2, as called in the table, went unchecked against the DNA. TRBV21-1 constitutes a pseudogene. The CDR3 loop spans 20 amino acids. CDR3 sequence (DNA): TGTGCCAGCAGCCCCTATATGGGGACTAGCGGGAGTGAGGGCACAGATACGCAGTATTTT. Its translation is CASSPYMGTSGSEGTDTQYF.

This CDR3 reads CSALPPGGNTYGYTF. The CDR3 DNA follows: TGCAGCGCCCTCCCCCCAGGGGGCAACACTTATGGCTACACCTTC. J is TRBJ1-2 and V is TRBV29-1, with TRBD1 identical over 8 bases. Per germline, CDR1 SQVTM and CDR2 ANQGSEA. This CDR3 is built from 15 residues. After removal of 7 bases from V and 5 bases from J, the junction contained 15 bases not matched to a gene.

The chain is built from TRBV5-1 and TRBJ2-5; maybe TRBD1 (5 bases). This CDR3 region has 15 residues. The germline gives CDR1 SGHRS, CDR2 YFSETQ. The germline V and J ends were trimmed by 0 bases and 1 base, with 10 bases remaining between them. CDR3 bases: TGCGCCAGCAGCTTGGGGGGCACCACCCAAGAGACCCAGTACTTC. It translates to CASSLGGTTQETQYF.

V and J are TRBV7-2 and TRBJ2-1; D is undetermined. The CDR3 has 11 amino acids. Germline V gives CDR1 SGHTA, CDR2 FQGNSA. V lost 3 bases to trimming and J lost 6 bases, with 3 bases between them. CDR3 protein: CASSLFNEQFF. As DNA, the CDR3 is TGTGCCAGCAGCTTGTTCAATGAGCAGTTCTTC.

The V and J genes are TRBV6-1 and TRBJ1-4; D is possibly TRBD1 (6 bases). V was cut by 5 bases and J by 2 bases, with 9 bases left in between. Germline CDR1 is MNHNS and CDR2 is SASEGT. The CDR3 loop spans 14 amino acids. CDR3 loop: CASSRGWTNEKLFF. Here the CDR3 DNA reads TGTGCCAGCAGTAGGGGGTGGACTAATGAAAAACTGTTTTTT.

This clone was seen only a few times. The chain uses TRBV6-5 and TRBJ1-5; D is perhaps TRBD1 (5 bases). V lost 4 bases, J lost 0 bases, and 10 bases lay in between. This CDR3 spans 15 amino acids. Germline assignment: CDR1 MNHEY and CDR2 SVGAGI. CDR3 amino acids: CASSLGQPSNQPQHF. DNA for the CDR3: TGTGCCAGCAGTTTAGGACAACCTAGCAATCAGCCCCAGCATTTT.

There are a few counts of this clone. V usage is TRBV7-2 and J usage is TRBJ1-2, with TRBD1 matching over 10 bases. The trim removed 5 bases at V and 8 bases at J, leaving 5 bases unmatched. This CDR3 spans 13 amino acids. Germline-derived CDR1 and CDR2 are SGHTA and FQGNSA. CDR3 bases: TGTGCCAGCAGCCAAGGACAGGGGGGAGGCTACACCTTC. Translating gives CASSQGQGGGYTF. The full variable domain, rest sourced from reference TRBV7-2 and TRBJ1-2, is GAGVSQSPSNKVTEKGKDVELRCDPISGHTALYWYRQSLGQGLEFLIYFQGNSAPDKSGLPSDRFSAERTGGSVSTLTIQRTQQEDSAVYLCASSQGQGGGYTFGSGTRLTVV.

The chain joins TRBV4-2 to TRBJ2-4, with 9 bases that match TRBD2. Germline CDR1 is LGHNA and CDR2 is YNFKEQ. CDR3 length: 16 residues. J gave up 5 bases and V 1 base, and 6 bases lay outside the gene matches. The CDR3 spells CASSQALAGYENIQYF. The CDR3, as DNA: TGTGCCAGCAGCCAAGCGCTAGCGGGATATGAAAACATTCAGTACTTC.

The V and J genes are TRBV12-5 and TRBJ2-1, with TRBD1 matching over 7 bases. Germline CDR1 and CDR2: LGHNT and FRNRAP. The V segment lost 6 bases and the J segment 3 bases; nucleotides outside the gene matches: 5. The CDR3 has 14 amino acids. DNA for the CDR3: TGTGCTAGTGGCCCGGGACAGAACTACAATGAGCAGTTCTTC. This sequence encodes CASGPGQNYNEQFF.

This clone was detected a few times. The genes are TRBV28 and TRBJ1-2, with D uncertain. V was trimmed by 2 bases and J by 0 bases, leaving 13 bases between them. CDR3 length equals 16 residues. Germline loops: CDR1 MDHEN, CDR2 SYDVKM. CDR3 coding DNA: TGTGCCAGCAGTTTAACCGCCAACCAAGCTAACTATGGCTACACCTTC. Translation: CASSLTANQANYGYTF.

This chain uses TRBV7-8 with TRBJ2-5; TRBD1 matches 11 bases. The germline V gene encodes CDR1 SGHVS and CDR2 FQNEAQ. This CDR3 comprises 15 residues. V gave up 5 bases and J gave up 5 bases; unmatched junction bases: 7. In DNA, the CDR3 is TGTGCCAGCAGCCGGGACAGGGGGAGGAAGGAGACCCAGTACTTC. Protein sequence: CASSRDRGRKETQYF.

The chain carries TRBV18 and TRBJ2-4; TRBD2 might be the D (6 bases). From germline, CDR1 is KGHSH and CDR2 LQKENI. V was clipped by 3 bases and J by 8 bases, with 11 bases between them. The CDR3 loop spans 13 amino acids. The CDR3 DNA reads TGTGCCAGCTCACCCGGGAGTCCGGACATTCAGTACTTC. Encoded protein: CASSPGSPDIQYF.

This clone was seen only a few times. V is TRBV28 and J is TRBJ2-1; 14 bases map to TRBD2. The length of the CDR3 is 16 residues. Germline assignment: CDR1 MDHEN and CDR2 SYDVKM. V shed 4 bases, J shed 7 bases, and the junction held 6 bases outside the gene matches. The CDR3 nucleotides read TGTGCCAGCAGTTCCAGACTAGCGGGAGGGCGGAATGAGCAGTTCTTC. Encoded protein: CASSSRLAGGRNEQFF.

The chain has TRBV28 and TRBJ1-5; maybe TRBD1 (6 bases). The germline V gene has CDR1 MDHEN and CDR2 SYDVKM. V lost 5 bases and J 0 bases, leaving 29 bases between the germline ends. The CDR3 totals 21 residues. The CDR3 DNA reads TGTGCCAGCAGTCAAGCCTCTGCGGGGGCCCATAGCCTCTATAGCAATCAGCCCCAGCATTTT. This encodes CASSQASAGAHSLYSNQPQHF. Using reference TRBV28 and TRBJ1-5 for the parts outside the CDR3, the full variable domain is DVKVTQSSRYLVKRTGEKVFLECVQDMDHENMFWYRQDPGLGLRLIYFSYDVKMKEKGDIPEGYSVSREKKERFSLILESASTNQTSMYLCASSQASAGAHSLYSNQPQHFGDGTRLSIL.

The chain has TRBV29-1 and TRBJ2-3, with 10 bases matching TRBD2. The CDR3 is 16 residues long. V lost 6 bases, J lost 4 bases, and 13 bases stayed unmatched. Germline V CDR1 and CDR2: SQVTM, ANQGSEA. DNA of the CDR3: TGCAGCGTCCTGGGGGCTAGCGGGAGCGGGGCAGATACGCAGTATTTT. Translated: CSVLGASGSGADTQYF.

This clone showed up just once. The rearrangement joins TRBV7-8 to TRBJ2-3, with a possible D match to TRBD2 (5 bases). The CDR3 totals 16 residues. Trimming left V 1 base short and J 1 base short, with 12 bases between. Germline assignment: CDR1 SGHVS and CDR2 FQNEAQ. The CDR3 bases are TGTGCCAGCAGCTTAGAAGTAGCGATCGGCACAGATACGCAGTATTTT. It encodes CASSLEVAIGTDTQYF.

This chain links TRBV2 with TRBJ1-2; 7 nucleotides match TRBD1. After removal of 2 bases from V and 5 bases from J, the junction contained 14 bases not matched to a gene. Germline assignment: CDR1 SNHLY and CDR2 FYNNEI. The CDR3 runs to 17 residues. The CDR3 DNA reads TGTGCCAGCAGTGAATCCTTGTTTGCAGGGGGGCGATATGGCTACACCTTC. Encoded protein: CASSESLFAGGRYGYTF.

The V call is TRBV6-6, the J call TRBJ2-1; 7 positions match TRBD1. V shed 7 bases and J 4 bases; nucleotides not matched to a gene: 4. The germline V gene encodes CDR1 MNHNY and CDR2 SVGAGI (reference sequence). This CDR3 contains 13 residues. The CDR3 loop is CASTPGQYNEQFF. CDR3 in DNA: TGTGCCAGCACCCCGGGACAGTACAATGAGCAGTTCTTC.